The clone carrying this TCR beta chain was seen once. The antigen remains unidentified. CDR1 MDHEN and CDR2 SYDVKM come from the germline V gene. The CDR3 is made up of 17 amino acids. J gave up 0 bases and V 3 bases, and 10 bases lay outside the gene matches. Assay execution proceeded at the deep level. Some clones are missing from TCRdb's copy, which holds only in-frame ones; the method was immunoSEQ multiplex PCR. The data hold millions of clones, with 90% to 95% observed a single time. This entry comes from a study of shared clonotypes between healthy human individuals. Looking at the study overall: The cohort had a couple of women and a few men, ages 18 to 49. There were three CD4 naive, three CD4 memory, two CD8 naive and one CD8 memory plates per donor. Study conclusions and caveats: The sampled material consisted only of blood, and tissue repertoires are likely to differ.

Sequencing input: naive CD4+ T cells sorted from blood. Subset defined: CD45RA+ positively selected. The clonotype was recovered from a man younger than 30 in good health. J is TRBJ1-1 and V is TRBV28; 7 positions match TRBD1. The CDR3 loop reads CASSFGWDSPMNTEAFF. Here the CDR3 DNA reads TGTGCCAGCAGTTTTGGTTGGGACAGCCCTATGAACACTGAAGCTTTCTTT.